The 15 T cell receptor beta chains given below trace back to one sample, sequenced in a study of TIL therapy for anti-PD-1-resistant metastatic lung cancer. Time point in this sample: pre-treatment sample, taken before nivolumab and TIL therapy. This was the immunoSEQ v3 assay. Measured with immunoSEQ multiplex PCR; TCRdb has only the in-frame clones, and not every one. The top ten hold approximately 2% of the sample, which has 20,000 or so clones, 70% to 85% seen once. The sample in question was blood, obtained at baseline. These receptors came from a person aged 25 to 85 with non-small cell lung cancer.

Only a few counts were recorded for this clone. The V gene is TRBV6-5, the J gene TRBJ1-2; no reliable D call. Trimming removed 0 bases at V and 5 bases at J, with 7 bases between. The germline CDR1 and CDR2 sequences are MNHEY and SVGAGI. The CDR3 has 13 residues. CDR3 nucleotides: TGTGCCAGCAGTTACTCGCGCGGATATGGCTACACCTTC. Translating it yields CASSYSRGYGYTF.

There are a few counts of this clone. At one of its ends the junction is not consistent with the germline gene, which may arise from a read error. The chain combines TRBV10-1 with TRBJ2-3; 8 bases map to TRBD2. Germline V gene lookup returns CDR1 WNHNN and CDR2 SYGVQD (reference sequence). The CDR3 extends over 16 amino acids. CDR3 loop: CASSQSTSGRTDTQYF. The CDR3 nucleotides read TGCGCCAGCAGTCAGTCCACTAGCGGCCGCACAGATACGCAGTATTTT.

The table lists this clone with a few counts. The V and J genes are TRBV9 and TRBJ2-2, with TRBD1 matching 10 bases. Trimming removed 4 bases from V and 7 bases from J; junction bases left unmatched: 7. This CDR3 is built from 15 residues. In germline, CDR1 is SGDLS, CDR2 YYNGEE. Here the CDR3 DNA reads TGTGCCAGCAGCCCCCGGACAGGGGGTGGCGGGGAGCTGTTTTTT. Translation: CASSPRTGGGGELFF.

The CDR3 here is CASSLAAPNTEAFF. The CDR3 coding sequence is TGTGCCAGCAGCTTAGCGGCCCCGAACACTGAAGCTTTCTTT. The chain has TRBV13 and TRBJ1-1; D remains ambiguous. This CDR3 comprises 14 residues. In germline, CDR1 is PRHDT, CDR2 FYEKMQ (reference sequence). With 1 base removed from V and 1 base from J, the gap between germline ends came to 7 bases.

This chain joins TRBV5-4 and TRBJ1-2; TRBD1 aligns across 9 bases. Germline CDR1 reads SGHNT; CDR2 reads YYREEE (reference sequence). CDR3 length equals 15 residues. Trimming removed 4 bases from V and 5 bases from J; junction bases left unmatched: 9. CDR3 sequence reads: CASSGRTGADYGYTF. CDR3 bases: TGTGCCAGCAGCGGTAGGACAGGGGCCGATTATGGCTACACCTTC.

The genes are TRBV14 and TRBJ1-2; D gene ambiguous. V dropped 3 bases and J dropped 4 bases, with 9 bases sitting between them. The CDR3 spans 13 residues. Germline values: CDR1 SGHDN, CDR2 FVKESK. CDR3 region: CASSHGPTYGYTF. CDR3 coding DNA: TGTGCCAGCAGCCATGGACCGACCTATGGCTACACCTTC. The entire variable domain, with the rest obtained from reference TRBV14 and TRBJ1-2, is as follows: EAGVTQFPSHSVIEKGQTVTLRCDPISGHDNLYWYRRVMGKEIKFLLHFVKESKQDESGMPNNRFLAERTGGTYSTLKVQPAELEDSGVYFCASSHGPTYGYTFGSGTRLTVV.

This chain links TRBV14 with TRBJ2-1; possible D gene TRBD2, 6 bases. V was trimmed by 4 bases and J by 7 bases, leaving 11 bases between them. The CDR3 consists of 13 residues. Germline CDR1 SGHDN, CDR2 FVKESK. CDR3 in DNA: TGTGCCAGCAGCCGGGACTCGTTGAATGAGCAGTTCTTC. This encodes CASSRDSLNEQFF.

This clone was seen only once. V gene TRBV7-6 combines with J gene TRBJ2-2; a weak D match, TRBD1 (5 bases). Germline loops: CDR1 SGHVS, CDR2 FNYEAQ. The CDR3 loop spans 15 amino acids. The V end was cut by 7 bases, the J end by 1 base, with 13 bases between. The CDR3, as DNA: TGTGCCAGCACTCTCCTCACAGGGAACACCGGGGAGCTGTTTTTT. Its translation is CASTLLTGNTGELFF. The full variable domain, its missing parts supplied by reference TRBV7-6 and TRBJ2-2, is GAGVSQSPRYKVTKRGQDVALRCDPISGHVSLYWYRQALGQGPEFLTYFNYEAQQDKSGLPNDRFSAERPEGSISTLTIQRTEQRDSAMYRCASTLLTGNTGELFFGEGSRLTVL.

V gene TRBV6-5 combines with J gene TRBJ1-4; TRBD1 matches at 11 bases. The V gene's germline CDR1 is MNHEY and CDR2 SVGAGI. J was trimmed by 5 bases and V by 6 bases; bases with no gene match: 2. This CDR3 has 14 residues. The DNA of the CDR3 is TGTGCCAGCAGACGGACAGGGGGCAATGAAAAACTGTTTTTT. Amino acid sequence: CASRRTGGNEKLFF.

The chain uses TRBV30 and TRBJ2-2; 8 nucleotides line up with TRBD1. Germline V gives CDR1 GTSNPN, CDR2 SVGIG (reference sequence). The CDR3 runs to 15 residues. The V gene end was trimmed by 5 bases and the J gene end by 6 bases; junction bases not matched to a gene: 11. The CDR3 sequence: CAWESVAGGPGELFF. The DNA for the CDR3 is TGTGCCTGGGAATCGGTGGCAGGGGGCCCCGGGGAGCTGTTTTTT.

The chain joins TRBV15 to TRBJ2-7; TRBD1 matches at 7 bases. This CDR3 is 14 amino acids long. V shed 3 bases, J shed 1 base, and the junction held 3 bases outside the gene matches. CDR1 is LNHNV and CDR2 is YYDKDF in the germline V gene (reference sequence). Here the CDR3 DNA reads TGTGCCACCAGCAGTCCGGGACAGTCCTACGAGCAGTACTTC. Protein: CATSSPGQSYEQYF. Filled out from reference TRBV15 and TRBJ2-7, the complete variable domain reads DAMVIQNPRYQVTQFGKPVTLSCSQTLNHNVMYWYQQKSSQAPKLLFHYYDKDFNNEADTPDNFQSRRPNTSFCFLDIRSPGLGDTAMYLCATSSPGQSYEQYFGPGTRLTVT.

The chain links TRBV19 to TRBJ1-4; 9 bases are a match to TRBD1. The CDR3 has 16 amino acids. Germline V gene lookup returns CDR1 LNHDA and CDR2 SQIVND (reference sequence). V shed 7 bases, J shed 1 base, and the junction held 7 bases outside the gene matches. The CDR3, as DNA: TGTGCCAGTAACGACCACAGGGGGCGAACTAATGAAAAACTGTTTTTT. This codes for CASNDHRGRTNEKLFF.

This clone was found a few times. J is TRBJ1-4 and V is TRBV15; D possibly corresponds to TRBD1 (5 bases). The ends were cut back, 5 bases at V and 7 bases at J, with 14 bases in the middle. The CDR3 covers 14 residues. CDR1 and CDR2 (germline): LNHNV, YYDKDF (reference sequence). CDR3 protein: CATSLQQEFEKLFF. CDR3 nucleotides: TGTGCCACCAGCCTTCAACAGGAATTTGAAAAACTGTTTTTT.

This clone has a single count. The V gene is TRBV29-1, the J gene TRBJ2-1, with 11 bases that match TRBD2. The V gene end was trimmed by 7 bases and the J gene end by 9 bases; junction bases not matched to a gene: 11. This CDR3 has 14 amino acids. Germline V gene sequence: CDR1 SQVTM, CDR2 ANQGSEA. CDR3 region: CSDQTSGRAGEQFF. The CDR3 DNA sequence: TGCAGCGACCAAACTAGCGGGAGAGCGGGTGAGCAGTTCTTC.

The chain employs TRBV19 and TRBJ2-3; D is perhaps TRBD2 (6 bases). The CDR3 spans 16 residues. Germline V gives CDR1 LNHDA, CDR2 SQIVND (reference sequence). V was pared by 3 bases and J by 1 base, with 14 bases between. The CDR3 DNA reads TGTGCCAGTAGTATGAAAAGGCCGGGAGGCACAGATACGCAGTATTTT. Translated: CASSMKRPGGTDTQYF.